This T cell receptor beta chain originates from a study of shared clonotypes between healthy human individuals. Findings of the study overall: With four donors compared, around 5% of naive CD4 clonotypes were shared. Relative to memory subsets, naive subsets generally showed larger estimated richness.

Original data processing: Because ImmunoSEQ provided only junction sequences with no quality scores, the filtering differed. The protocol was immunoSEQ multiplex PCR, while the TCRdb copy is restricted to in-frame clones and leaves out a portion. V, J and clone size are those of that table, while D and trimming were read from the DNA. The top ten hold roughly 1.1% of the sample, which has 1,500,000 or so clones, approximately 96% seen once. Notes on this clone: Its specificity is unknown.

The sequenced sample consisted of naive CD4+ T cells sorted from blood. The subset denotes: CD45RA+ positively selected. This sequence was found in a man aged 25 to 40 in good health.

The CDR3 here is CASSQFGTSGINEQFF. CDR3 DNA: TGTGCCAGCAGCCAATTCGGGACTAGCGGGATCAATGAGCAGTTCTTC. This chain connects TRBV14 to TRBJ2-1; 13 bases agree with TRBD2. Germline values: CDR1 SGHDN, CDR2 FVKESK. This CDR3 spans 16 amino acids. V lost 2 bases to trimming and J lost 6 bases; unmatched junction nucleotides: 4.